This T cell receptor beta chain emerged from a study of cytomegalovirus exposure and HLA in healthy donors. The protocol was immunoSEQ multiplex PCR, while the TCRdb copy is restricted to in-frame clones and leaves out a portion. In the table there are about 150,000 clones, 75% to 90% of which are singletons. The study, taken as a whole, reports: Reported results showed that the classifier diagnosed cytomegalovirus status with high specificity and sensitivity. First-cohort TCR clusters tended to co-occur in the roughly 130 validation repertoires, a later analysis found.

A note on this clone: Its antigen is not identified.

The CDR3 extends over 15 amino acids. The sequence came from a man aged 18 to 29 in good health and CMV-seropositive. The sample consisted of PBMCs. The chain joins TRBV1 to TRBJ2-7; no DNA check was done on the table's D call, TRBD2. TRBV1 is noted as a pseudogene. In nucleotides, the CDR3 is TGCACCAGCAGCCAAGTTCTAGCGGGAAAGGACGAGCAGTACTTC. It encodes CTSSQVLAGKDEQYF.